These 15 T cell receptor beta chains were all obtained from the same sample, sequenced in a study of T cell responses to AZD1222 COVID-19 vaccine. Using immunoSEQ multiplex PCR, the repertoire was profiled, and TCRdb retains in-frame clones only, with some absent. The sample yields over 110,000 clones, roughly 90% seen once. Here the sequenced sample was peripheral blood, taken on day 0 of AZD1222 vaccination. The receptors shown here come from an adult in good health.

Only one count was recorded for this clone. The rearrangement uses TRBV7-9 and TRBJ2-3; D might be TRBD1 (6 bases). There are 15 residues in the CDR3. Germline lookup yields CDR1 SEHNR and CDR2 FQNEAQ (reference sequence). The germline V and J ends were trimmed by 5 bases and 2 bases, with 14 bases remaining between them. The CDR3 DNA sequence: TGTGCCAGCAGCCCTGGCAGACAGGTCACAGATACGCAGTATTTT. This codes for CASSPGRQVTDTQYF.

The chain recombines TRBV27 with TRBJ2-2; perhaps TRBD2 as D (6 bases). From germline, CDR1 is MNHEY and CDR2 SMNVEV (reference sequence). V lost 2 bases and J lost 6, with 16 bases in between. The CDR3 covers 16 residues. The CDR3 spells CASSLAGLTASGELFF. The CDR3 DNA is TGTGCCAGCAGTTTAGCGGGACTTACGGCATCCGGGGAGCTGTTTTTT.

A single count supports this clone. The chain combines TRBV5-5 with TRBJ2-7; 7 positions agree with TRBD2. This CDR3 has 15 residues. Germline V gene data show CDR1 as SGHKS and CDR2 as YYEKEE (reference sequence). With V trimmed by 0 bases and J by 5 bases, 8 bases remained unmatched. Written as DNA, the CDR3 is TGTGCCAGCAGCTTGGTTCCAGCGGGAATGAACGAGCAGTACTTC. This sequence encodes CASSLVPAGMNEQYF.

This clone is a singleton in its sample. The V call is TRBV19, the J call TRBJ1-5, with D possibly matching TRBD1 (6 bases). V was cut by 8 bases and J by 6 bases, with 17 bases left in between. The CDR3 is 14 amino acids. CDR1 and CDR2 from the germline V gene are LNHDA and SQIVND (reference sequence). The DNA of the CDR3 is TGTGCCAGTGAACAGGGACTAGTTGGTCAGCCCCAGCATTTT. It translates to CASEQGLVGQPQHF.

The table lists this clone with a count of one. Compared with germline, one end of the junction differs, possibly owing to a read error. The chain employs TRBV29-1 and TRBJ2-3; 9 bases agree with TRBD2. Germline CDR1 SQVTM, CDR2 ANQGSEA. The CDR3 is 11 residues long. CDR3 sequence: CSVEASGVSDF. CDR3 bases: TGCAGCGTTGAAGCTAGCGGGGTATCGGATTTT.

The chain uses TRBV3-1 (or the pseudogene TRBV3-2) and TRBJ1-2; D is unclear. The CDR3 has 13 amino acids. Germline CDR1 reads LGHDT; CDR2 reads YNNKEL (reference sequence). The V gene lost 4 bases and the J gene lost 1 base, with 7 bases spanning the gap. The chain's CDR3 is CASSPGVNYGYTF. The CDR3 DNA sequence: TGTGCCAGCAGCCCAGGTGTTAACTATGGCTACACCTTC.

V gene TRBV7-8 combines with J gene TRBJ1-2; 7 positions agree with TRBD1. Trimming removed 0 bases from V and 7 bases from J; junction bases left unmatched: 2. CDR1 and CDR2 (germline): SGHVS, FQNEAQ. The CDR3 has 13 residues. In DNA form, the CDR3 reads TGTGCCAGCAGCTTAGCGACAGGGAGTGGCTACACCTTC. Encoded protein: CASSLATGSGYTF.

The V call is TRBV5-1, the J call TRBJ1-2; D ambiguous. V lost 0 bases to trimming and J lost 2 bases, with 8 bases between them. CDR1 and CDR2 from the germline V gene are SGHRS and YFSETQ. The CDR3 spans 14 residues. The CDR3 DNA follows: TGCGCCAGCAGCTTGGAGGTCAGCAACTATGGCTACACCTTC. Its translation is CASSLEVSNYGYTF.

This chain uses TRBV28 with TRBJ1-2; D remains ambiguous. The CDR3 length is 16 residues. Germline V gene lookup returns CDR1 MDHEN and CDR2 SYDVKM. Between the trimmed V and J ends, which lost 4 bases and 1 base, there was a span of 16 bases. As DNA, the CDR3 is TGTGCCAGCAGTTCTAACACCCGAGAAATTAACTATGGCTACACCTTC. Amino acid sequence: CASSSNTREINYGYTF.

The V call is TRBV5-1, the J call TRBJ2-1; D is unclear. Trimming removed 0 bases at V and 2 bases at J, with 12 bases between. The CDR3 covers 16 residues. Germline assignment: CDR1 SGHRS and CDR2 YFSETQ. The CDR3 sequence is CASSLDRSEAYNEQFF. CDR3 in DNA: TGCGCCAGCAGCTTGGATCGGAGTGAGGCCTACAATGAGCAGTTCTTC.

This chain joins TRBV30 and TRBJ2-7; TRBD2 matches 7 bases. The CDR3 is made up of 14 amino acids. Trimming cost V 2 bases and J 3 bases; bases outside gene matches: 7. The germline gives CDR1 GTSNPN, CDR2 SVGIG (reference sequence). CDR3 sequence reads: CAWSRKREGYEQYF. Here the CDR3 DNA reads TGTGCCTGGAGTCGAAAGCGGGAAGGCTACGAGCAGTACTTC. Using reference TRBV30 and TRBJ2-7 for the parts outside the CDR3, the full variable domain is SQTIHQWPATLVQPVGSPLSLECTVEGTSNPNLYWYRQAAGRGLQLLFYSVGIGQISSEVPQNLSASRPQDRQFILSSKKLLLSDSGFYLCAWSRKREGYEQYFGPGTRLTVT.

The gene calls are TRBV5-4 and TRBJ2-1, with no clear D. Trimming pared 4 bases from V and 6 bases from J, leaving 14 bases between. The CDR3 consists of 14 residues. Germline V lookup: CDR1 SGHNT, CDR2 YYREEE (reference sequence). In DNA form, the CDR3 reads TGTGCCAGCAGCAACGGGTCGGTCCGCAATGAGCAGTTCTTC. This encodes CASSNGSVRNEQFF.

This chain uses TRBV2 with TRBJ1-1, with 8 positions matching TRBD1. CDR1 is SNHLY and CDR2 is FYNNEI in the germline V gene. The CDR3 is 13 amino acids. Germline trimming cut 4 bases from V and 6 bases from J; bases unmatched to any gene: 4. CDR3 sequence: CASSGTGYPEAFF. Written as DNA, the CDR3 is TGTGCCAGCAGTGGGACAGGGTACCCTGAAGCTTTCTTT.

The chain carries TRBV19 and TRBJ2-2; the D gene is possibly TRBD1 (6 bases). The CDR3 loop spans 15 amino acids. V was shortened by 6 bases and J by 5 bases, with 16 bases between the two germline ends. Germline V gene lookup returns CDR1 LNHDA and CDR2 SQIVND (reference sequence). CDR3: CASSTRAGDTGELFF. The DNA for the CDR3 is TGTGCCAGTAGCACGCGGGCAGGGGATACCGGGGAGCTGTTTTTT.

The genes are TRBV12-5 and TRBJ2-2, with 8 positions matching TRBD1. The CDR3 totals 16 residues. J gave up 4 bases and V 1 base, and 5 bases lay outside the gene matches. From germline, CDR1 is LGHNT and CDR2 FRNRAP. CDR3 region: CASGLEQGEITGELFF. The CDR3 region has the DNA TGTGCTAGTGGTTTGGAACAGGGGGAGATCACCGGGGAGCTGTTTTTT. The full variable domain, completed using reference TRBV12-5 and TRBJ2-2, is DARVTQTPRHKVTEMGQEVTMRCQPILGHNTVFWYRQTMMQGLELLAYFRNRAPLDDSGMPKDRFSAEMPDATLATLKIQPSEPRDSAVYFCASGLEQGEITGELFFGEGSRLTVL.